These T cell receptor beta chains were read from a single sample in a study of blood T cell repertoires in COVID-19. Assay used: immunoSEQ multiplex PCR; TCRdb lists only in-frame clones, some missing. Here the sample spans hundreds of thousands of clones, roughly 88% being singletons. Sequencing used peripheral blood. These receptors all stem from a man aged 35 to 55 with acute or convalescent COVID-19. The CDR3 runs from the conserved cysteine through the conserved F or W. The order of the fields is V gene, clone size, J gene, D gene, CDR3 DNA, CDR3 protein. D genes are given only for firm matches. Clone size is given for some rows only: seen once, a few or many times, or a class if the clone is expanded.

TRBV2	-	TRBJ1-2	-	TGTGCCAGCAGTGACGACTATGGCTACACCTTC	CASSDDYGYTF
TRBV5-1	-	TRBJ2-5	TRBD1	TGCGCCAGCAGCTTTGACAGGGGGACCGGGGAGACCCAGTACTTC	CASSFDRGTGETQYF
TRBV5-1	-	TRBJ1-4	TRBD1	TGCGCCAGCAGCTTGGCGGGACAGGGGGATAATGAAAAACTGTTTTTT	CASSLAGQGDNEKLFF
TRBV5-4	few	TRBJ2-3	-	TGTGCCACCTCCAAGTCTTCCGGGAATGCAGATACGCAGTATTTT	CATSKSSGNADTQYF
TRBV6-4	-	TRBJ2-4	-	TGTGCCAGGTCAGGAGGACCGGCCAAAAACATTCAGTACTTC	CARSGGPAKNIQYF
TRBV7-9	-	TRBJ2-7	TRBD1	TGTGCCAGCAGCACTAGTGACAGGGTCAACGAGCAGTACTTC	CASSTSDRVNEQYF
TRBV4-1	-	TRBJ2-2	TRBD1	TGCGCCAGCAGCCAGGGGGACAGGGATACCGCCGGGGAGCTGTTTTTT	CASSQGDRDTAGELFF
TRBV7-5	-	TRBJ1-1	-	TGTGTCAGAAGCCTTCCAGGGGGCCAAGGCGACACTGAAGCTTTCTTT	CVRSLPGGQGDTEAFF
TRBV15	-	TRBJ1-5	TRBD1	TGTGCCACCAGCAGAAACCCGACAGGGCCCAATCAGCCCCAGCATTTT	CATSRNPTGPNQPQHF
TRBV7-2	-	TRBJ2-7	-	TGTGCCAGCAGCTTAGCAGGGGGTGGGCAGTACTTC	CASSLAGGGQYF
TRBV7-2	-	TRBJ2-7	-	TGTGCCAGCAGCTTACAGGGTTACGAGCAGTACTTC	CASSLQGYEQYF
TRBV30	-	TRBJ1-2	-	TGTGCCTGGAGTAGTCAGGACTATGGCTACACCTTC	CAWSSQDYGYTF
TRBV10-1	-	TRBJ1-4	TRBD1	TGCGCCAGCAGTGAAGCAGGGGGATCAACTAATGAAAAACTGTTTTTT	CASSEAGGSTNEKLFF
TRBV7-9	-	TRBJ1-3	TRBD1	TGTGCCAGCAGCTCCCCCGACAGGGGTGACACCATATATTTT	CASSSPDRGDTIYF
TRBV10-3	-	TRBJ2-1	-	TGTGCCATCAGCATGGACAGCAATGAGCAGTTCTTC	CAISMDSNEQFF
TRBV2	-	TRBJ1-2	-	TGTGCCAGCAGTGATAGAAGGGAGGGTGGCTACACCTTC	CASSDRREGGYTF
TRBV4-1	few	TRBJ1-5	-	TGCGCCAGCAGCCCTACCCCAGGGGTTGTCAATCAGCCCCAGCATTTT	CASSPTPGVVNQPQHF
TRBV4-3	-	TRBJ1-2	-	TGCGCCAGCAGCCAAGATAACAGGGCCAACTATGGCTACACCTTC	CASSQDNRANYGYTF
TRBV29-1	few	TRBJ1-1	-	TGCAGCGCCCGGGAGGCCAAAACTGAAGCTTTCTTT	CSAREAKTEAFF
TRBV19	-	TRBJ2-7	TRBD2	TGTGCCAGTTCGCTAGCGGGTCGATCCCAGCAGTACTTC	CASSLAGRSQQYF
TRBV5-5	-	TRBJ2-6	-	TGTGCCAGCAGCTTAATTCGGCAGGGCATATCCGGGGCCAACGTCCTGACTTTC	CASSLIRQGISGANVLTF
TRBV7-8	-	TRBJ2-1	-	TGTGCCAGCAGCTTAGCGGCGGCGTCACCAAGTGGCAATGAGCAGTTCTTC	CASSLAAASPSGNEQFF
TRBV7-9	-	TRBJ1-5	TRBD1	TGTGCCAGCAGCTTTTTTTCTCGGGACAGGGAATTACAGCCCCAGCATTTT	CASSFFSRDRELQPQHF
TRBV5-1	-	TRBJ2-5	TRBD1	TGCGCCAGCAGCTTGTCGCGTACAGGGGGCTTGCAGGAGACCCAGTACTTC	CASSLSRTGGLQETQYF
TRBV6-1	-	TRBJ2-2	TRBD1	TGTGCCAGCAGTGAAATTCATGGGGGGACAGGCGGGAACACCGGGGAGCTGTTTTTT	CASSEIHGGTGGNTGELFF
TRBV5-6	few	TRBJ1-6	TRBD1	TGTGCCAGCAGCATTACAGGGGGGTCCTATAATTCACCCCTCCACTTT	CASSITGGSYNSPLHF
TRBV7-2	-	TRBJ1-2	TRBD1	TGTGCCAGCAGCCCACGGACAGGGGGCGGATCGGATGGCTACACCTTC	CASSPRTGGGSDGYTF
TRBV29-1	-	TRBJ1-1	-	TGCAGCGTAGGAGGACGGGAGAACACTGAAGCTTTCTTT	CSVGGRENTEAFF
TRBV6-4	-	TRBJ1-2	-	TGTGCCAGCAGTTCTGGCAGGGGCTATGGCTACACCTTC	CASSSGRGYGYTF
TRBV28	-	TRBJ1-4	-	TGTGCCAGCAAATACTTCCAGGGACAAGCTAATGAAAAACTGTTTTTT	CASKYFQGQANEKLFF
TRBV25-1	-	TRBJ2-1	TRBD1	TGTGCCAGCAGTGAATATAGGGGGCGCGATGAGCAGTTCTTC	CASSEYRGRDEQFF
TRBV7-8	-	TRBJ2-5	TRBD1	TGTGCCAGCAGCTTGGTCGGGACAGGGGGTGGAGAGACCCAGTACTTC	CASSLVGTGGGETQYF
TRBV7-9	-	TRBJ1-1	-	TGTGCCAGCAGCCCCCAGGGTCGCACTGAAGCTTTCTTT	CASSPQGRTEAFF
TRBV5-4	-	TRBJ2-1	-	TGTGCCAGCAGCCTCCCGGGATCCCCGGGCAATGAGCAGTTCTTC	CASSLPGSPGNEQFF
TRBV7-2	-	TRBJ2-3	-	TGTGCCAGCAGCCTCCAGACATGGACAGATACGCAGTATTTT	CASSLQTWTDTQYF
TRBV3-1/TRBV3-2	-	TRBJ2-3	-	TGTGCCAGCAGTGGATGGAGTACGCAGTATTTT	CASSGWSTQYF
TRBV7-3	-	TRBJ2-1	-	TGTGCCAGCAGTTATCACGGGTCGGAGCAGTTCTTC	CASSYHGSEQFF
TRBV6-2/TRBV6-3	-	TRBJ1-5	TRBD1	TGTGCCAGCAGTTCCCGGGACAGGGCCGATCAGCCCCAGCATTTT	CASSSRDRADQPQHF
TRBV27	-	TRBJ2-7	TRBD1	TGTGCCAGCAGTTCCCGGACAGGCTACGAGCAGTACTTC	CASSSRTGYEQYF
TRBV19	-	TRBJ2-1	-	TGTGCCAGTAGTAAAGCAAGAGGGTCCTACAATGAGCAGTTCTTC	CASSKARGSYNEQFF